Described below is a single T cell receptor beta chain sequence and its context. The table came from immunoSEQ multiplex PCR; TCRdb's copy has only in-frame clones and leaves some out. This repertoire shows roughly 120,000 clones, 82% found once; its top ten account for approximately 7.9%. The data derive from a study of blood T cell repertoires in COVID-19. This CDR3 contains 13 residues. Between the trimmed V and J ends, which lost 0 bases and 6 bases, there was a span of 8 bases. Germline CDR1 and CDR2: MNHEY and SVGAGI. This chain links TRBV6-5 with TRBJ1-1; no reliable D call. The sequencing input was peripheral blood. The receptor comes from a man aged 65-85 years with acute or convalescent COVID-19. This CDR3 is CASSYSRRSEAFF. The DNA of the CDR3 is TGTGCCAGCAGTTACTCGCGGAGGTCTGAAGCTTTCTTT.